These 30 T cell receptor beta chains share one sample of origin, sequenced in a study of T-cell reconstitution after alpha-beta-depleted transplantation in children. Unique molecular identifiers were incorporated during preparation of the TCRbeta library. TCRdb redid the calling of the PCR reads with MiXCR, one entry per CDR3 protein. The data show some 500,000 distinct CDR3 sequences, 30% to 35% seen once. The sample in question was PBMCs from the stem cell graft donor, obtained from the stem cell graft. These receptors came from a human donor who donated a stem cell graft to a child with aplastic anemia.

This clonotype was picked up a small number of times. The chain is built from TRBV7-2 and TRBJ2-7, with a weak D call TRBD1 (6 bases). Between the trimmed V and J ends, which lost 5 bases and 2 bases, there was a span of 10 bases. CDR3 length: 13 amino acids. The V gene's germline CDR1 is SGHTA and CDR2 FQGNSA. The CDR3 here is CASSRDTPYEQYF. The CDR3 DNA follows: TGTGCCAGCAGCAGGGACACCCCCTACGAGCAGTACTTC.

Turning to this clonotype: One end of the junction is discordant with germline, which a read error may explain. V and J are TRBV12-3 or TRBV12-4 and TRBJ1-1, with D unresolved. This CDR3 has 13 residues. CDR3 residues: CGSSFGRKTEAFF. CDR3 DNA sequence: TGTGGCAGCAGTTTCGGACGAAAGACTGAAGCTTTCTTT.

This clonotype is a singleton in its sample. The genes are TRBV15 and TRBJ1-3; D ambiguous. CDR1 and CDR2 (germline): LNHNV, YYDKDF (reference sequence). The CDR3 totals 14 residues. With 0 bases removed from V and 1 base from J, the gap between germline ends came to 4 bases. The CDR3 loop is CATSRDISGNTIYF. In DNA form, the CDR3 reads TGTGCCACCAGCAGAGATATATCTGGAAACACCATATATTTT.

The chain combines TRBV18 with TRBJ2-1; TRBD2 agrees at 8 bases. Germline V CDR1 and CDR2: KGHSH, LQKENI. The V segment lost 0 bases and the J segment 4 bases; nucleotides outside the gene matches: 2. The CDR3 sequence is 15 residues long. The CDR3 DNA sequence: TGTGCCAGCTCACCACCTAGCGGGACGTACAATGAGCAGTTCTTC. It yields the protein CASSPPSGTYNEQFF.

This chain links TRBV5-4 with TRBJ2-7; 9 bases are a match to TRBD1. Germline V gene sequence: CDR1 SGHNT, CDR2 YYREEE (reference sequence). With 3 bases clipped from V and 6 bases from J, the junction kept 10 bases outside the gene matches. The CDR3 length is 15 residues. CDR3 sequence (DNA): TGTGCCAGCAGCTCCCCGGGACAGGGCGTGACCGAGCAGTACGTC. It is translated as CASSSPGQGVTEQYV.

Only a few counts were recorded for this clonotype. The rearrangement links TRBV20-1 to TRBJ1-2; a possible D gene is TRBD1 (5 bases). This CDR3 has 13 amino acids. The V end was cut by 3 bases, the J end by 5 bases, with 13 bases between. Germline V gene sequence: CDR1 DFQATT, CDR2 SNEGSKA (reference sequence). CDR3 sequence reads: CSASSGSGYGYTF. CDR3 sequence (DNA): TGCAGTGCTAGTTCAGGGTCGGGGTATGGCTACACCTTC.

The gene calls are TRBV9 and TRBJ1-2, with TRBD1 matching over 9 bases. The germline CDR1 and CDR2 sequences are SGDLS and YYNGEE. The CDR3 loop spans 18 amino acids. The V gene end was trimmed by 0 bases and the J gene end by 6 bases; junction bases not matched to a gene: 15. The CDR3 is CASSVALGTGLGEDGYTF. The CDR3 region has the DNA TGTGCCAGCAGCGTAGCTTTAGGGACAGGGTTAGGTGAAGATGGCTACACCTTC.

CDR3 in amino acids: CASSPTSGKNNEQFF. The CDR3 DNA reads TGTGCCAGCAGCCCGACTAGCGGGAAAAACAATGAGCAGTTCTTC. This rearrangement joins TRBV2 to TRBJ2-1, with 11 bases matching TRBD2. The germline V gene encodes CDR1 SNHLY and CDR2 FYNNEI. The ends lost 6 bases at V and 5 bases at J; junction bases unmatched: 6. The CDR3 has 15 amino acids.

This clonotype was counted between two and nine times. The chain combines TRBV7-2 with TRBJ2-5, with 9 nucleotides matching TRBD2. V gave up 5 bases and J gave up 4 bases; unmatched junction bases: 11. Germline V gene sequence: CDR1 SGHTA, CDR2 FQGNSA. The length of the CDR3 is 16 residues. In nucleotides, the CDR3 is TGTGCCAGCAGCCCAGGCAGGGGAGCGGGAGGAGAGACCCAGTACTTC. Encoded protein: CASSPGRGAGGETQYF. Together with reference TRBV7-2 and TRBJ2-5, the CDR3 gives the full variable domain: GAGVSQSPSNKVTEKGKDVELRCDPISGHTALYWYRQSLGQGLEFLIYFQGNSAPDKSGLPSDRFSAERTGGSVSTLTIQRTQQEDSAVYLCASSPGRGAGGETQYFGPGTRLLVL.

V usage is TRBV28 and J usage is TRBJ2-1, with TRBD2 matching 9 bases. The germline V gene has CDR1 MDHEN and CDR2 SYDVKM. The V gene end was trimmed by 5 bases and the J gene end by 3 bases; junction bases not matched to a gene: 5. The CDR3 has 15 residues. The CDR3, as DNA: TGTGCCAGCAGTGTGAGCGGGAGGCGCTACAATGAGCAGTTCTTC. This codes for CASSVSGRRYNEQFF.

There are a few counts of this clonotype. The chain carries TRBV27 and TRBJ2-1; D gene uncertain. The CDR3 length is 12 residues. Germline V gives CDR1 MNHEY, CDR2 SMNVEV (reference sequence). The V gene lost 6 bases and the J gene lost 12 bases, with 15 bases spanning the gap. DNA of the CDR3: TGTGCCAGCAGCCCTTTTCGTGGTCGGCAGTTCTTC. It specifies CASSPFRGRQFF.

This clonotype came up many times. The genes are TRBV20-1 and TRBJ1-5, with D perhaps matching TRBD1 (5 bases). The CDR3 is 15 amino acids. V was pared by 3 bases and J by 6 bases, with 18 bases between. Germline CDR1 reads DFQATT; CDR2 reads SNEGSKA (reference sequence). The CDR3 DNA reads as TGCAGTGCTAGCGCGGGTCAACAGGTCACTCAGCCCCAGCATTTT. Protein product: CSASAGQQVTQPQHF.

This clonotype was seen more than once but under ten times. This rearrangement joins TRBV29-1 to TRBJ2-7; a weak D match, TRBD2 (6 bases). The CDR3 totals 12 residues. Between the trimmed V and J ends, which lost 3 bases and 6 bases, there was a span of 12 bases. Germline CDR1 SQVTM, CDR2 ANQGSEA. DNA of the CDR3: TGCAGCGTTGAGTCGGGAGTCTCCGAGCAGTACTTC. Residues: CSVESGVSEQYF.

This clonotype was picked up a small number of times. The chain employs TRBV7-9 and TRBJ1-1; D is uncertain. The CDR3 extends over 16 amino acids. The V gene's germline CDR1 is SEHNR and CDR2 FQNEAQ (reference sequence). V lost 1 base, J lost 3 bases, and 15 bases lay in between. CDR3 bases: TGTGCCAGCAGCTTAGATCAGATTTATACGGACACTGAAGCTTTCTTT. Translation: CASSLDQIYTDTEAFF.

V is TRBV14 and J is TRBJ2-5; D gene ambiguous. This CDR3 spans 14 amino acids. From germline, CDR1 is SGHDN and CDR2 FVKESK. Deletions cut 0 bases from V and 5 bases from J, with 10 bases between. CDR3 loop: CASSQDLASETQYF. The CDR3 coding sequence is TGTGCCAGCAGCCAAGATCTGGCGTCGGAGACCCAGTACTTC.

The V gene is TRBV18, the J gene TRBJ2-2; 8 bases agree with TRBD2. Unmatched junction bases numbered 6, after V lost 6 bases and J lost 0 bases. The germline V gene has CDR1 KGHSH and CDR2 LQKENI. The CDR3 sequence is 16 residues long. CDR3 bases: TGTGCCAGCTCCCCGAGACTAGCGTCGAACACCGGGGAGCTGTTTTTT. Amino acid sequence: CASSPRLASNTGELFF.

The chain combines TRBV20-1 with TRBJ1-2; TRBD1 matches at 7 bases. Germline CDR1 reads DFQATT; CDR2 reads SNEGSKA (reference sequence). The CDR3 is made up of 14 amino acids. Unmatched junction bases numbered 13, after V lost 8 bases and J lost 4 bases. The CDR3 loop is CSSTTGTAIYGYTF. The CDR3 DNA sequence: TGCAGTTCCACGACCGGGACAGCCATCTATGGCTACACCTTC.

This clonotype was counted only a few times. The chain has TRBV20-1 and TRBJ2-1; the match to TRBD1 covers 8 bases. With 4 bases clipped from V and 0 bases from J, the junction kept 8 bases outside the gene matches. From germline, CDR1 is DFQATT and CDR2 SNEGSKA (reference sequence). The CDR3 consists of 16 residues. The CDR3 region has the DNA TGCAGTGCTAACCCGACAGGGGTGAGCTCCTACAATGAGCAGTTCTTC. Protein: CSANPTGVSSYNEQFF.

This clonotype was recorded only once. The DNA for the CDR3 is TGCAGCGTTTTAACTAGCGGGAGCACAGATACGCAGTATTTT. It specifies CSVLTSGSTDTQYF. The J gene is TRBJ2-3, the V gene TRBV29-1; 9 bases agree with TRBD2. In germline, CDR1 is SQVTM, CDR2 ANQGSEA. V gave up 5 bases and J gave up 0 bases; unmatched junction bases: 3. This CDR3 contains 14 residues.

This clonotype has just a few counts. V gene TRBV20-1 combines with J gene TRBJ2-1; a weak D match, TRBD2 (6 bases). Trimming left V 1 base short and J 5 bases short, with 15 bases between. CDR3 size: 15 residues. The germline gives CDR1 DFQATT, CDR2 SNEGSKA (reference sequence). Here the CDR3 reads CSARGLAGNNNEQFF. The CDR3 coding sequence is TGCAGTGCTAGAGGTCTGGCGGGGAACAACAATGAGCAGTTCTTC.

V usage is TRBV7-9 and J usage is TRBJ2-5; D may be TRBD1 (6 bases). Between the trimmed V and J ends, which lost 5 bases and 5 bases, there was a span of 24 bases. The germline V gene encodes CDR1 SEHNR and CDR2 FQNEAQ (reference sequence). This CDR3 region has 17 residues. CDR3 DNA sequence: TGTGCCAGCAGCCCCCGCCGGGGTGACAGGTCGGGTGAGACCCAGTACTTC. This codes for CASSPRRGDRSGETQYF.

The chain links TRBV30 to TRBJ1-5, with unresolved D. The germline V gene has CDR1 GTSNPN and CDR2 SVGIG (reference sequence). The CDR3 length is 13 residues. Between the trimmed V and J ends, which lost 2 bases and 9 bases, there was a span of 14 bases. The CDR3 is CAWSWSAPGPQHF. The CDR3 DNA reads TGTGCCTGGAGTTGGTCAGCCCCAGGGCCCCAGCATTTT.

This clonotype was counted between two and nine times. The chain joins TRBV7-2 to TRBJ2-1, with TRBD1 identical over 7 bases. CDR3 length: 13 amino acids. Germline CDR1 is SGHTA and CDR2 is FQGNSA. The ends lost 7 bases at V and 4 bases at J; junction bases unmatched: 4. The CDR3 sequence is CASMDRLYNEQFF. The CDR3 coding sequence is TGTGCCAGCATGGACAGGTTGTACAATGAGCAGTTCTTC.

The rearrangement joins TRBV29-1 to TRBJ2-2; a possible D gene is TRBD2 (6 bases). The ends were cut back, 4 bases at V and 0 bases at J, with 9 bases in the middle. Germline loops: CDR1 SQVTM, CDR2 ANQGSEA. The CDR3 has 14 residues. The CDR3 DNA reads TGCAGCGTTGGGCTAGCGTCGAACACCGGGGAGCTGTTTTTT. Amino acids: CSVGLASNTGELFF.

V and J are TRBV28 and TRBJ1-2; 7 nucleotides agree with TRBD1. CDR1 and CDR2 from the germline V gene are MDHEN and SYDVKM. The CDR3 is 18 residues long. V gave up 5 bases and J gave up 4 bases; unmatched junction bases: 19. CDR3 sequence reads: CASSLRQGGTLRGYGYTF. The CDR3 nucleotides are TGTGCCAGCAGTCTCCGACAGGGAGGGACGCTGAGGGGCTATGGCTACACCTTC.

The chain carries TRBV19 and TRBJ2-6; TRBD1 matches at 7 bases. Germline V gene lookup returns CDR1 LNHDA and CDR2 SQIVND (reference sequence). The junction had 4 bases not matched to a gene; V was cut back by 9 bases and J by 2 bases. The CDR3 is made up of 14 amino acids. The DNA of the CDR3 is TGTGCCAGCCTAGGGGGCCCTGGGGCCAACGTCCTGACTTTC. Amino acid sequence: CASLGGPGANVLTF.

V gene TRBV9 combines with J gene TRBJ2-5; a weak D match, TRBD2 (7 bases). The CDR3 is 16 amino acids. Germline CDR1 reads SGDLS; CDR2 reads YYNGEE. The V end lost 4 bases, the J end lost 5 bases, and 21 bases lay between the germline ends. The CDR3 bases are TGTGCCAGCAGCACAGGGACTAACGGGAGCGGGGAGACCCAGTACTTC. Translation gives CASSTGTNGSGETQYF.

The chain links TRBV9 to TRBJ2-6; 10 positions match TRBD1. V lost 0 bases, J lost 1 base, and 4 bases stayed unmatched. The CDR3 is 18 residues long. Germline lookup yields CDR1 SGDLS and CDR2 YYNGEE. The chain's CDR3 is CASSVGTGGGSGANVLTF. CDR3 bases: TGTGCCAGCAGCGTAGGGACAGGGGGAGGTTCTGGGGCCAACGTCCTGACTTTC. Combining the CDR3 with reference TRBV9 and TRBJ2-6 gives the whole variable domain DSGVTQTPKHLITATGQRVTLRCSPRSGDLSVYWYQQSLDQGLQFLIQYYNGEERAKGNILERFSAQQFPDLHSELNLSSLELGDSALYFCASSVGTGGGSGANVLTFGAGSRLTVL.

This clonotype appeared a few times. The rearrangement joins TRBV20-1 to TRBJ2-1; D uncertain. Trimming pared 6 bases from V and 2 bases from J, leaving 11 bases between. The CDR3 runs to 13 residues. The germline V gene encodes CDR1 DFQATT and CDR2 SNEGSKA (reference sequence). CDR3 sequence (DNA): TGCAGTGCCCCCTGGGCGGCCTACAATGAGCAGTTCTTC. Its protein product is CSAPWAAYNEQFF.

In nucleotides, the CDR3 is TGTGCCAGCAGCTTAGCGGGAGGGAAAGAGACCCAGTACTTC. This sequence encodes CASSLAGGKETQYF. V usage is TRBV11-2 and J usage is TRBJ2-5, with 8 bases fitting TRBD2. Losses at the gene ends were 1 base for V and 3 bases for J; bases not matched to a gene: 1. Germline loops: CDR1 SGHAT, CDR2 FQNNGV. The CDR3 is made up of 14 amino acids.